These 12 T cell receptor beta chains were sequenced from one sample in a study of Ad26.COV2.S vaccination and SARS-CoV-2 variants. TCRdb keeps only in-frame clones here, not all; method: immunoSEQ multiplex PCR. The profile shows 380,000 or so clones, about 88% of them singletons. Treatment reported: approximately 18 received Ad26.COV2.S at low or high dose, single or two shots; five or six received placebo; per-sample allocation not given. Vaccine and placebo recipients were sampled on day 63 after the first injection. The sequenced sample was peripheral blood, obtained in a trial of Ad26.COV2.S vaccine versus placebo. Receptors were obtained from a person aged 18-60 years who received the Ad26.COV2.S COVID-19 vaccine or a placebo.

The chain carries TRBV15 and TRBJ1-2; D unclear. This CDR3 comprises 12 residues. Trimming shortened V by 9 bases and J by 1 base, and 9 bases separated the two germline ends. The germline V gene encodes CDR1 LNHNV and CDR2 YYDKDF (reference sequence). The CDR3 loop is CATSRNNYGYTF. CDR3 DNA: TGTGCCACTAGCCGGAATAACTATGGCTACACCTTC.

This chain joins TRBV29-1 and TRBJ2-7, with D perhaps matching TRBD1 or TRBD2 (7 bases each). Germline CDR1 and CDR2: SQVTM and ANQGSEA. V was shortened by 2 bases and J by 5 bases, with 10 bases between the two germline ends. The CDR3 is 12 amino acids. The CDR3, as DNA: TGCAGCGTTGAACAGGGGGGGAACGAGCAGTACTTC. It translates to CSVEQGGNEQYF.

The V call is TRBV4-3, the J call TRBJ1-3, with D perhaps matching TRBD1 (5 bases). Trimming cost V 2 bases and J 0 bases, with 17 bases left between them. Per the germline V gene, CDR1 is LGHNA and CDR2 is YSLEER. The CDR3 length is 18 residues. The CDR3 DNA reads TGCGCCAGCAGCCAATGGAACTTCAGGGAAAGCTCTGGAAACACCATATATTTT. This encodes CASSQWNFRESSGNTIYF.

The chain links TRBV2 to TRBJ2-1; weak D call: TRBD1 (5 bases). Germline V gene sequence: CDR1 SNHLY, CDR2 FYNNEI. The CDR3 covers 15 residues. V was trimmed by 6 bases and J by 4 bases, leaving 16 bases between them. This CDR3 reads CASSPDRFRYNEQFF. In DNA form, the CDR3 reads TGTGCCAGCAGCCCTGACAGATTCCGGTACAATGAGCAGTTCTTC.

This sequence joins TRBV28 and TRBJ1-2; maybe TRBD1 (6 bases). V lost 10 bases and J 3 bases, leaving 12 bases between the germline ends. This CDR3 contains 12 residues. Germline CDR1 MDHEN, CDR2 SYDVKM. Here the CDR3 reads CATQGRDYGYTF. CDR3 in DNA: TGTGCCACACAGGGAAGAGACTATGGCTACACCTTC.

V gene TRBV9 combines with J gene TRBJ2-2, with D uncertain. The CDR3 has 15 amino acids. Per germline, CDR1 SGDLS and CDR2 YYNGEE. Trimming pared 3 bases from V and 6 bases from J, leaving 15 bases between. CDR3 DNA sequence: TGTGCCAGCAGCGATCGCCGCCAAGAAGCCGGGGAGCTGTTTTTT. Encoded protein: CASSDRRQEAGELFF.

Concerning this clone: Other DNA variants within this sample encode the same CDR3. CDR3 protein: CASSLGGGKPQHF. For the CDR3, the DNA is TGTGCCAGCAGTTTAGGGGGAGGGAAGCCCCAGCATTTT. The rearrangement links TRBV12-3 or TRBV12-4 to TRBJ1-5; D gene unclear. The CDR3 has 13 residues. With 1 base removed from V and 8 bases from J, the gap between germline ends came to 9 bases.

The chain carries TRBV5-1 and TRBJ2-7, with 7 bases matching TRBD1. After removal of 0 bases from V and 4 bases from J, the junction contained 10 bases not matched to a gene. Germline V lookup: CDR1 SGHRS, CDR2 YFSETQ. The CDR3 is made up of 16 amino acids. CDR3 nucleotides: TGCGCCAGCAGCTTGGTCTCGGGCAGGGGGACATACGAGCAGTACTTC. Its protein product is CASSLVSGRGTYEQYF.

This chain's CDR3 is CASTRQGPNYGYTF. The CDR3 coding sequence is TGTGCCAGCACCAGACAGGGGCCCAACTATGGCTACACCTTC. J is TRBJ1-2 and V is TRBV7-8, with TRBD1 matching 8 bases. The germline CDR1 and CDR2 sequences are SGHVS and FQNEAQ. V lost 7 bases and J lost 2; bases outside the gene matches: 6. The CDR3 loop spans 14 amino acids.

The V gene is TRBV28, the J gene TRBJ2-7, with 11 bases that match TRBD1. The CDR3 is made up of 15 amino acids. Germline trimming cut 6 bases from V and 4 bases from J; bases unmatched to any gene: 8. Germline assignment: CDR1 MDHEN and CDR2 SYDVKM. The CDR3 DNA reads TGTGCCAGCAGCGGTCCGGGACAGGGGGTATACGAGCAGTACTTC. Amino acids: CASSGPGQGVYEQYF.

The gene calls are TRBV7-3 and TRBJ2-1; D is ambiguous. The CDR3 spans 12 residues. Trimming stripped 4 bases from V and 4 bases from J, with 5 bases between. CDR1 and CDR2 from the germline V gene are SGHTA and FQGTGA. CDR3 nucleotides: TGTGCCAGCAGCTCGAATTACAATGAGCAGTTCTTC. Translated: CASSSNYNEQFF.

Here the CDR3 DNA reads TGTGCCAGCAGGGTGACAGGGCACTATGGCTACACCTTC. Translation gives CASRVTGHYGYTF. The chain combines TRBV28 with TRBJ1-2, with 7 nucleotides matching TRBD1. The CDR3 is made up of 13 amino acids. Germline assignment: CDR1 MDHEN and CDR2 SYDVKM. After removal of 6 bases from V and 3 bases from J, the junction contained 4 bases not matched to a gene.